This T cell receptor (beta chain) is from a study of blood T cell repertoires in COVID-19. Trimming removed 0 bases from V and 4 bases from J; junction bases left unmatched: 5. This CDR3 region has 15 residues. Germline lookup yields CDR1 MNHEY and CDR2 SVGAGI. Clones were read by immunoSEQ multiplex PCR, and TCRdb kept only the in-frame ones, dropping some. The sample has some 160,000 clones; roughly 84% are singletons. Each participant's cohort was designated according to participant-reported clinical history. The chain couples TRBV6-5 to TRBJ2-7; 8 nucleotides match TRBD1. This receptor was identified in a woman aged 50 to 60 who had recovered from COVID-19. The sequenced sample was PBMCs or T cells enriched from blood (not recorded which). The CDR3 DNA follows: TGTGCCAGCAGTTACTCGGCCAGGGGGCCGTACGAGCAGTACTTC. Translation gives CASSYSARGPYEQYF.